What follows are 27 T cell receptor beta chains derived from one specimen sequenced in a study of cytomegalovirus exposure and HLA in healthy donors. Researchers ran the PCR with 60 Vbeta and 13 Jbeta primers. Libraries were prepared by immunoSEQ multiplex PCR; TCRdb keeps only in-frame clonotypes and omits some of them. The top ten clones hold approximately 2.1% of a sample with some 180,000 clones, roughly 79% of them seen once. Sequenced input: PBMCs. Every receptor here comes from a man aged 25 to 40 in good health and CMV-seronegative.

This clone was seen just once. The CDR3 sequence is CASSPGLATHEQYF. CDR3 DNA sequence: TGTGCCAGCAGTCCGGGACTAGCGACCCACGAGCAGTACTTC. The J gene is TRBJ2-7, the V gene TRBV6-6; 10 nucleotides agree with TRBD2. After removal of 5 bases from V and 5 bases from J, the junction contained 6 bases not matched to a gene. This CDR3 contains 14 residues. Germline V gene data show CDR1 as MNHNY and CDR2 as SVGAGI (reference sequence).

The chain has TRBV27 and TRBJ2-1, with 12 bases lining up with TRBD2. Germline V gene data show CDR1 as MNHEY and CDR2 as SMNVEV (reference sequence). This CDR3 has 15 residues. With 4 bases clipped from V and 4 bases from J, the junction kept 2 bases outside the gene matches. This CDR3 is CASSSLAGGYNEQFF. As DNA, the CDR3 is TGTGCCAGCAGTTCTCTAGCGGGAGGGTACAATGAGCAGTTCTTC.

This chain uses TRBV28 with TRBJ1-2, with D maybe TRBD1 (6 bases). The CDR3 has 15 amino acids. CDR1 MDHEN and CDR2 SYDVKM come from the germline V gene. V was shortened by 6 bases and J by 2 bases, with 16 bases between the two germline ends. The CDR3 protein is CASSGGRDKNYGYTF. As DNA, the CDR3 is TGTGCCAGCAGCGGGGGGCGGGACAAAAACTATGGCTACACCTTC.

This clone has only a few counts. The chain uses TRBV6-5 and TRBJ1-1; no reliable D call. Germline-derived CDR1 and CDR2 are MNHEY and SVGAGI. The CDR3 loop spans 14 amino acids. Trimming left V 0 bases short and J 4 bases short, with 9 bases between. The CDR3 is CASSYSRGFTEAFF. In nucleotides, the CDR3 is TGTGCCAGCAGTTACTCGAGAGGGTTCACTGAAGCTTTCTTT.

This chain uses TRBV2 with TRBJ2-2, with 7 bases identical to TRBD2. J was trimmed by 5 bases and V by 5 bases; bases with no gene match: 17. The CDR3 runs 18 residues. The germline V gene encodes CDR1 SNHLY and CDR2 FYNNEI. The DNA of the CDR3 is TGTGCCAGCAGTTTAAGCCCCTCGGCGGGAGTCGGTACCGGGGAGCTGTTTTTT. Its protein is CASSLSPSAGVGTGELFF.

This chain links TRBV18 with TRBJ2-1, with TRBD2 identical over 9 bases. Germline V CDR1 and CDR2: KGHSH, LQKENI. The J segment lost 8 bases and the V segment lost 3 bases, leaving 8 bases of the junction unmatched. The CDR3 is 15 amino acids. The DNA for the CDR3 is TGTGCCAGCTCACCCCCGGGACTAGCTTTAGATGAGCAGTTCTTC. Translated, it gives CASSPPGLALDEQFF.

The chain combines TRBV20-1 with TRBJ2-1; D remains ambiguous. CDR1 and CDR2 (germline): DFQATT, SNEGSKA (reference sequence). This CDR3 has 10 residues. V gave up 5 bases and J gave up 7 bases, with 6 bases separating them. CDR3 bases: TGCAGTGCTCCGGAGAATGAGCAGTTCTTC. Translation: CSAPENEQFF.

This clone came up once. Sequence at one end of the junction differs from germline and may be a read error. The chain carries TRBV5-4 and TRBJ2-7; 7 positions agree with TRBD1. From germline, CDR1 is SGHNT and CDR2 YYREEE (reference sequence). The CDR3 is 15 residues long. The CDR3 region is CANSPPDRARYEQYF. CDR3 nucleotides: TGTGCCAACAGCCCGCCCGACAGGGCCCGATACGAGCAGTACTTC. The full variable domain, in which reference TRBV5-4 and TRBJ2-7 provide the parts outside the CDR3, is ETGVTQSPTHLIKTRGQQVTLRCSSQSGHNTVSWYQQALGQGPQFIFQYYREEENGRGNFPPRFSGLQFPNYSSELNVNALELDDSALYLCANSPPDRARYEQYFGPGTRLTVT.

The chain employs TRBV4-2 and TRBJ1-1; no reliable D call. V lost 0 bases and J 3 bases, leaving 17 bases between the germline ends. CDR1 LGHNA and CDR2 YNFKEQ come from the germline V gene. CDR3 size: 17 residues. CDR3 sequence reads: CASSQESKGAQYTEAFF. CDR3 bases: TGTGCCAGCAGCCAAGAATCAAAGGGAGCACAGTACACTGAAGCTTTCTTT.

The chain couples TRBV9 to TRBJ2-6; D gene unclear. The V gene's germline CDR1 is SGDLS and CDR2 YYNGEE. The CDR3 consists of 14 residues. V was trimmed by 6 bases and J by 3 bases, leaving 10 bases between them. The CDR3 sequence is CASTGDGGANVLTF. The CDR3 region has the DNA TGTGCCAGCACCGGAGACGGTGGGGCCAACGTCCTGACTTTC.

This rearrangement joins TRBV5-1 to TRBJ2-5, with 7 bases lining up with TRBD1. Per the germline V gene, CDR1 is SGHRS and CDR2 is YFSETQ. The junction had 8 bases not matched to a gene; V was cut back by 2 bases and J by 4 bases. There are 15 residues in the CDR3. Here the CDR3 reads CASSFRDSPRETQYF. The CDR3 DNA is TGCGCCAGCAGCTTCCGGGACAGTCCGAGAGAGACCCAGTACTTC.

The chain employs TRBV5-1 and TRBJ2-3; tentative D call: TRBD1 (6 bases). This CDR3 is built from 15 residues. Trimming cost V 4 bases and J 0 bases, with 12 bases left between them. Germline V gives CDR1 SGHRS, CDR2 YFSETQ. CDR3 nucleotide sequence: TGCGCCAGCAGCCTGACAGGAGCTAGCACAGATACGCAGTATTTT. It is translated as CASSLTGASTDTQYF.

The genes are TRBV18 and TRBJ2-1, with TRBD2 matching 13 bases. V lost 2 bases and J lost 8; bases outside the gene matches: 3. The CDR3 is 15 amino acids. Germline-derived CDR1 and CDR2 are KGHSH and LQKENI. CDR3 DNA: TGTGCCAGCTCACCAGGACTAGCGGGAGCCTATGAGCAGTTCTTC. As protein: CASSPGLAGAYEQFF.

The chain has TRBV12-1 and TRBJ1-3; the tabulated D call, TRBD1, remains unverified against the DNA. TRBV12-1 is a listed pseudogene. This CDR3 spans 16 amino acids. The CDR3 DNA is TGTGCCAGCAGCTTTACCCGACAGGGAGTACGAAACACCATATATTTT. It specifies CASSFTRQGVRNTIYF.

V usage is TRBV19 and J usage is TRBJ2-7; TRBD2 might be the D (5 bases). The CDR3 length is 14 residues. CDR1 and CDR2 from the germline V gene are LNHDA and SQIVND (reference sequence). Trimming took 6 bases from V and 4 from J, leaving 16 bases between them. CDR3 in DNA: TGTGCCAGTAGCCCATCGGGGATGCGGTACGAGCAGTACTTC. Amino acid sequence: CASSPSGMRYEQYF.

The rearrangement links TRBV7-9 to TRBJ1-4, with 8 positions matching TRBD1. This CDR3 region has 14 residues. The V and J ends lost 7 bases and 7 bases, in that order; junction bases with no gene match: 8. Germline assignment: CDR1 SEHNR and CDR2 FQNEAQ (reference sequence). The CDR3 loop reads CASNKDRVVEKLFF. The CDR3 coding sequence is TGTGCCAGCAACAAGGACAGGGTCGTTGAAAAACTGTTTTTT.

The genes are TRBV28 and TRBJ2-7, with D possibly being TRBD1 (7 bases). V lost 6 bases and J 2 bases, leaving 14 bases between the germline ends. CDR3 length equals 14 residues. Germline V lookup: CDR1 MDHEN, CDR2 SYDVKM. CDR3 DNA: TGTGCCAGCAGAAAGGCGGGACAGCCCTACGAGCAGTACTTC. Translation: CASRKAGQPYEQYF.

The V gene is TRBV18, the J gene TRBJ1-3; weak D call: TRBD1 (5 bases). CDR3 size: 17 residues. Trimming left V 0 bases short and J 0 bases short, with 12 bases between. The V gene's germline CDR1 is KGHSH and CDR2 LQKENI. The CDR3 DNA is TGTGCCAGCTCACCACCGACAGCTACTAACTCTGGAAACACCATATATTTT. It yields the protein CASSPPTATNSGNTIYF.

The rearrangement uses TRBV5-1 and TRBJ2-1; 9 bases agree with TRBD1. The germline V gene has CDR1 SGHRS and CDR2 YFSETQ. The V and J ends lost 0 bases and 10 bases, in that order; junction bases with no gene match: 5. The CDR3 is 14 residues long. The CDR3 region has the DNA TGCGCCAGCAGCTTGGTGGGACAGGGTCAGGAGCAGTTCTTC. This encodes CASSLVGQGQEQFF.

Regarding this clone: The sample carries other DNA sequences with the same CDR3. This chain joins TRBV2 and TRBJ1-5, with D possibly matching TRBD1 (6 bases). CDR1 is SNHLY and CDR2 is FYNNEI in the germline V gene. The CDR3 is 14 amino acids. V lost 3 bases and J 6 bases, leaving 12 bases between the germline ends. CDR3 protein: CASSEGGAGQPQHF. CDR3 bases: TGTGCCAGCAGTGAGGGGGGGGCAGGTCAGCCCCAGCATTTT.

The chain carries TRBV4-1 and TRBJ2-2, with D tentatively TRBD2 (6 bases). This CDR3 is 15 amino acids long. The germline V gene has CDR1 MGHRA and CDR2 YSYEKL. Trimming stripped 1 base from V and 4 bases from J, with 10 bases between. The CDR3 sequence is CASSQVRGGTGELFF. The CDR3 nucleotides read TGCGCCAGCAGCCAAGTGAGGGGAGGCACCGGGGAGCTGTTTTTT.

The chain carries TRBV14 and TRBJ1-1; 8 bases match TRBD1. The ends lost 0 bases at V and 2 bases at J; junction bases unmatched: 8. Per germline, CDR1 SGHDN and CDR2 FVKESK. The CDR3 runs 17 residues. CDR3 sequence (DNA): TGTGCCAGCAGCCAAGATGAAATCGGACAGGGTAACACTGAAGCTTTCTTT. It is translated as CASSQDEIGQGNTEAFF. The full variable domain, with the rest looked up from reference TRBV14 and TRBJ1-1, is EAGVTQFPSHSVIEKGQTVTLRCDPISGHDNLYWYRRVMGKEIKFLLHFVKESKQDESGMPNNRFLAERTGGTYSTLKVQPAELEDSGVYFCASSQDEIGQGNTEAFFGQGTRLTVV.

The gene calls are TRBV7-4 and TRBJ2-5, with TRBD2 matching over 7 bases. CDR3 length: 18 residues. Germline V CDR1 and CDR2: SGHVT, SQSDAQ. V lost 3 bases and J lost 2; bases outside the gene matches: 15. The CDR3 reads CASSFTGSGPYIQETQYF. The CDR3 nucleotides read TGTGCCAGCAGCTTCACAGGTAGCGGGCCCTATATACAAGAGACCCAGTACTTC.

This clone occurred a few times. The rearrangement uses TRBV27 and TRBJ2-2; 11 bases agree with TRBD2. The V and J ends lost 2 bases and 6 bases, in that order; junction bases with no gene match: 2. The CDR3 loop spans 15 amino acids. CDR1 and CDR2 (germline): MNHEY, SMNVEV (reference sequence). The CDR3 loop is CASSLTSGSSGELFF. The CDR3 nucleotides read TGTGCCAGCAGTTTAACTAGCGGGAGTTCCGGGGAGCTGTTTTTT.

This rearrangement joins TRBV30 to TRBJ1-6, with D possibly TRBD1 on 5 matching bases. Deletions cut 0 bases from V and 9 bases from J, with 21 bases between. Germline CDR1 and CDR2: GTSNPN and SVGIG (reference sequence). The CDR3 has 17 amino acids. CDR3 coding DNA: TGTGCCTGGAGTGTACTCGGGGGTTTGGGGATCTCTTCACCCCTCCACTTT. Residues: CAWSVLGGLGISSPLHF.

The chain has TRBV29-1 and TRBJ2-7; 9 bases line up with TRBD2. V trimming: 1 base; J trimming: 0 bases; junction bases outside the gene matches: 25. This CDR3 is built from 22 residues. Germline assignment: CDR1 SQVTM and CDR2 ANQGSEA. In nucleotides, the CDR3 is TGCAGCGTTGAAGGGTCGGGCAGCGCTTTTGGAGCGGGAGGCCGAATCTCCTACGAGCAGTACTTC. Translated, it gives CSVEGSGSAFGAGGRISYEQYF.

The chain is built from TRBV7-9 and TRBJ1-2, with D possibly matching TRBD1 (6 bases). CDR1 SEHNR and CDR2 FQNEAQ come from the germline V gene (reference sequence). The CDR3 extends over 11 amino acids. The germline V and J ends were trimmed by 5 bases and 6 bases, with 7 bases remaining between them. Here the CDR3 reads CASSAGDGYTF. As DNA, the CDR3 is TGTGCCAGCAGCGCAGGGGATGGCTACACCTTC.